These T cell receptor beta chains were read from a single sample in a study of CD8+ T cells in alopecia areata. Clones were sequenced by immunoSEQ multiplex PCR, and TCRdb holds only the in-frame ones, with some missing. There are about 180,000 clones in the sample; roughly 60% occur only once, and 1.7% lies in the top ten. The source was CD4+ T cells sorted from blood, collected at week 0. These receptor sequences come from a human donor with alopecia areata. Each CDR3 is given with its conserved first and last residue. D genes are given only for firm matches. Not all rows give a size; the values are once, few, many and, for expanded clones, a class.

length	size	J	D	V	CDR3	DNA
11	-	TRBJ1-1	TRBD1	TRBV30	CACGQETEAFF	TGTGCCTGCGGACAGGAGACTGAAGCTTTCTTT
13	-	TRBJ2-5	-	TRBV29-1	CSVEGWYRETQYF	TGCAGCGTCGAAGGGTGGTACAGGGAGACCCAGTACTTC
14	few	TRBJ1-6	-	TRBV19	CASSILGTNSPLHF	TGTGCCAGTAGTATCCTGGGGACCAATTCACCCCTCCACTTT
11	-	TRBJ2-5	-	TRBV29-1	CSVEVVETQYF	TGCAGCGTTGAAGTTGTAGAGACCCAGTACTTC
15	-	TRBJ2-3	-	TRBV30	CAWSVIAASTDTQYF	TGTGCCTGGAGTGTAATAGCGGCTAGCACAGATACGCAGTATTTT
12	few	TRBJ2-7	-	TRBV10-3	CAISESKHEQYF	TGTGCCATCAGTGAGTCGAAACACGAGCAGTACTTC
14	-	TRBJ1-5	TRBD1	TRBV7-9	CASSLEGGDQPQHF	TGTGCCAGCAGCTTAGAAGGGGGCGATCAGCCCCAGCATTTT
13	-	TRBJ1-2	-	TRBV7-3	CASSSSGGYGYTF	TGTGCCAGCAGCTCAAGCGGAGGGTATGGCTACACCTTC
16	many	TRBJ1-6	-	TRBV11-2	CASSVRGTRNNSPLHF	TGTGCCAGCAGCGTGCGAGGGACAAGGAATAATTCACCCCTCCACTTT
13	few	TRBJ1-1	-	TRBV29-1	CSVMTVMNTEAFF	TGCAGCGTGATGACAGTCATGAACACTGAAGCTTTCTTT
15	once	TRBJ2-6	-	TRBV29-1	CSVGQVSSGANVLTF	TGCAGCGTTGGCCAGGTCAGCTCTGGGGCCAACGTCCTGACTTTC
12	few	TRBJ1-2	-	TRBV30	CAWSHAFNGYTF	TGTGCCTGGAGCCATGCCTTCAACGGCTACACCTTC
13	once	TRBJ2-1	TRBD1	TRBV7-9	CASSLRQGNEQFF	TGTGCCAGCAGCTTACGACAGGGGAATGAGCAGTTCTTC